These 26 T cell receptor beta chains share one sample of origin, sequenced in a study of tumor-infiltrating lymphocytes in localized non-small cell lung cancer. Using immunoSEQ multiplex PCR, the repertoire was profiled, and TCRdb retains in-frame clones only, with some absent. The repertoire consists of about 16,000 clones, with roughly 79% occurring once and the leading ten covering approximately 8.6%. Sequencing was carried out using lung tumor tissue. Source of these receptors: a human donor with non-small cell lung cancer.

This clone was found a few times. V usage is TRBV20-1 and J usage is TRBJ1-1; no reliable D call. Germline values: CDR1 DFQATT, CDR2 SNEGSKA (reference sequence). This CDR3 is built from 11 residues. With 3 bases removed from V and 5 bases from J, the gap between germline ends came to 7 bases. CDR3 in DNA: TGCAGTGCTAGTACGACGACTGAAGCTTTCTTT. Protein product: CSASTTTEAFF.

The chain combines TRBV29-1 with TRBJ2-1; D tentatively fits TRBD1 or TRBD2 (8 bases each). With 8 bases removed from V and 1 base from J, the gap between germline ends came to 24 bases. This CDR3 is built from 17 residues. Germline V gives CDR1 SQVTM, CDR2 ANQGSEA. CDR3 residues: CSSRGGDRKASYNEQFF. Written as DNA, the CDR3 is TGCAGCTCACGGGGGGGGGACAGGAAGGCTTCCTACAATGAGCAGTTCTTC.

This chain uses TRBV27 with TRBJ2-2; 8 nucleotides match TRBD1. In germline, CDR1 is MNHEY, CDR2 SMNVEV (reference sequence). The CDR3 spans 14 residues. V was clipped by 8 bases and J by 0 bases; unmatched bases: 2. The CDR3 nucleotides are TGTGCCAGCCTGGACAGGGCGAACACCGGGGAGCTGTTTTTT. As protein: CASLDRANTGELFF.

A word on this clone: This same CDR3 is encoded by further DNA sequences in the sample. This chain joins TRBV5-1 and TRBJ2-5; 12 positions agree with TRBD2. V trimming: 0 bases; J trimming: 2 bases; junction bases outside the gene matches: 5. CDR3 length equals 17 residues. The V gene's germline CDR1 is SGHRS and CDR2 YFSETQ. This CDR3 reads CASSLGQLAGGQETQYF. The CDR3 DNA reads TGCGCCAGCAGCTTGGGGCAACTAGCGGGGGGACAAGAGACCCAGTACTTC. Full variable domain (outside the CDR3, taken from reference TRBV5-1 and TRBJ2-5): KAGVTQTPRYLIKTRGQQVTLSCSPISGHRSVSWYQQTPGQGLQFLFEYFSETQRNKGNFPGRFSGRQFSNSRSEMNVSTLELGDSALYLCASSLGQLAGGQETQYFGPGTRLLVL.

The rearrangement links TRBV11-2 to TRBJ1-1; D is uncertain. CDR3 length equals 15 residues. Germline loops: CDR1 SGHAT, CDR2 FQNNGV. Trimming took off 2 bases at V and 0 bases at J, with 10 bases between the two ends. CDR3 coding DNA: TGTGCCAGCAGCTTACCCCTAATGATGAACACTGAAGCTTTCTTT. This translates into CASSLPLMMNTEAFF.

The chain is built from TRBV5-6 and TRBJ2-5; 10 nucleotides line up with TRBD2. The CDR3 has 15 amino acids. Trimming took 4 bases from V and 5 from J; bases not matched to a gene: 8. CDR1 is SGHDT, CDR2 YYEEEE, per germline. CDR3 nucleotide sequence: TGTGCCAGCAGCCAGAAAGCGGGAGGGCCGGAGACCCAGTACTTC. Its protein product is CASSQKAGGPETQYF.

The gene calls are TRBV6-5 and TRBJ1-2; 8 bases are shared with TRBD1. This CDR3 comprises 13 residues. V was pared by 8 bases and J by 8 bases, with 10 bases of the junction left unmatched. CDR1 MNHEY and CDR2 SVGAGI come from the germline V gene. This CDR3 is CASFPTGVKGYTF. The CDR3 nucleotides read TGTGCCAGCTTTCCGACAGGGGTTAAAGGCTACACCTTC.

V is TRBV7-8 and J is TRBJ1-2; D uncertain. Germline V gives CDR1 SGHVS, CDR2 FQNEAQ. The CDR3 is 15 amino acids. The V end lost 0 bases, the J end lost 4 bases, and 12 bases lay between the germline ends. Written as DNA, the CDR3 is TGTGCCAGCAGCTTAGCCCTGGAGGCCGGCTATGGCTACACCTTC. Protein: CASSLALEAGYGYTF.

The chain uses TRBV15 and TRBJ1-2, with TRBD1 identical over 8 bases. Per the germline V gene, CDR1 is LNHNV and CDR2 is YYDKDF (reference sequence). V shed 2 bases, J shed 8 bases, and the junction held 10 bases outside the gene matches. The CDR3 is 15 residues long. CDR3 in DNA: TGTGCCACCAGCAGACCCGGACAGGGCTGGGGCGGCTACACCTTC. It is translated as CATSRPGQGWGGYTF.

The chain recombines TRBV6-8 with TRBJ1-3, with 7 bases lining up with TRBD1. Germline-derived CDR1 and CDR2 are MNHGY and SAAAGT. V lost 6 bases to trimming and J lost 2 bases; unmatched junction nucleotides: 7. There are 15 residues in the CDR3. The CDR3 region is CASSGEQGTGNTIYF. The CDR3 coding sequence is TGTGCCAGCAGCGGAGAACAGGGGACTGGAAACACCATATATTTT.

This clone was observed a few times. The DNA for the CDR3 is TGTGCCAGCAGATATAGCGGAGAAGGCGAGCAGTACTTC. Protein sequence: CASRYSGEGEQYF. The chain recombines TRBV28 with TRBJ2-7; D possibly corresponds to TRBD2 (6 bases). CDR1 is MDHEN, CDR2 SYDVKM, per germline. Trimming removed 6 bases from V and 6 bases from J, with 15 bases in between. CDR3 length: 13 residues.

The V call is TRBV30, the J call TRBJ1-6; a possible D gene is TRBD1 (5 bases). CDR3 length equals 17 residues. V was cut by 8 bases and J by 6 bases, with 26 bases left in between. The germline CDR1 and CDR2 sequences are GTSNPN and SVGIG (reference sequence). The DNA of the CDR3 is TGTGCCCTAGACCCTGGGACGTGGCTCGGGGGTAATTCACCCCTCCACTTT. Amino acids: CALDPGTWLGGNSPLHF.

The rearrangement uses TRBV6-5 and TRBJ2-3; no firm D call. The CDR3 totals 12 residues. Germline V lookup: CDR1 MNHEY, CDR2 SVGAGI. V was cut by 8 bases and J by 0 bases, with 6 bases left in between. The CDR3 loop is CASGRSTDTQYF. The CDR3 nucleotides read TGTGCCAGCGGACGAAGCACAGATACGCAGTATTTT.

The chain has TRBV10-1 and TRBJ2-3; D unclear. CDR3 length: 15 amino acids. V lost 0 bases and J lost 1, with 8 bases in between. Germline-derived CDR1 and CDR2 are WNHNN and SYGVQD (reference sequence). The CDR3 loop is CASSESKAGTDTQYF. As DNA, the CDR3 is TGCGCCAGCAGTGAGTCTAAGGCTGGCACAGATACGCAGTATTTT.

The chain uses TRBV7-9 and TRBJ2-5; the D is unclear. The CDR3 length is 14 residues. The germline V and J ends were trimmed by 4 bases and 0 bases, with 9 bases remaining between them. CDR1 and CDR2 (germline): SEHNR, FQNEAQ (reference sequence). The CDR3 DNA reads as TGTGCCAGCAGCTCCGACTTGTACCAAGAGACCCAGTACTTC. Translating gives CASSSDLYQETQYF.

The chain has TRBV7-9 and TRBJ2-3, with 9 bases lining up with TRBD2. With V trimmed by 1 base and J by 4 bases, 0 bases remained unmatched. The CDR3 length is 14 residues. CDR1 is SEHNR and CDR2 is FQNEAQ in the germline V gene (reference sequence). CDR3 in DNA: TGTGCCAGCAGCTTAGGACTAGCGGCAGATACGCAGTATTTT. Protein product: CASSLGLAADTQYF.

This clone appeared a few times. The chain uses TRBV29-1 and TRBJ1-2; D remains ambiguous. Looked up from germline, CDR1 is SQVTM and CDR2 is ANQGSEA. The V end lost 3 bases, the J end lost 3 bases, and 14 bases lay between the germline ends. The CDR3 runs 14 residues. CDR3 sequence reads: CSVDLREVHYGYTF. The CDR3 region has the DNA TGCAGCGTTGACCTGAGAGAAGTACACTATGGCTACACCTTC.

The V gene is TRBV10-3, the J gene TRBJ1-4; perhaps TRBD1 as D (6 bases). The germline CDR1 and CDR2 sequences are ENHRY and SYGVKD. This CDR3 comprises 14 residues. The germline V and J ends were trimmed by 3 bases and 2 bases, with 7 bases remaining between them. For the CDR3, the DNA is TGTGCCATCAGTGACGGACAGACTAATGAAAAACTGTTTTTT. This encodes CAISDGQTNEKLFF.

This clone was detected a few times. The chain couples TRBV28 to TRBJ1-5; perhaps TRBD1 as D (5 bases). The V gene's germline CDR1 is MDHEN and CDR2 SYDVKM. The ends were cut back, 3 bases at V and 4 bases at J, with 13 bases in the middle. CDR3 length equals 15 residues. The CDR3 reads CASSFRPTGNQPQHF. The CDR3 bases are TGTGCCAGCAGTTTCCGACCAACAGGTAATCAGCCCCAGCATTTT. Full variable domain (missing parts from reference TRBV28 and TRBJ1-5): DVKVTQSSRYLVKRTGEKVFLECVQDMDHENMFWYRQDPGLGLRLIYFSYDVKMKEKGDIPEGYSVSREKKERFSLILESASTNQTSMYLCASSFRPTGNQPQHFGDGTRLSIL.

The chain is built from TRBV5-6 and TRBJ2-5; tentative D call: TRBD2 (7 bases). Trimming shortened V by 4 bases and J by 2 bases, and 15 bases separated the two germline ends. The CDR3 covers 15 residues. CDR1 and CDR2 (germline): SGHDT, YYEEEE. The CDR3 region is CASSLAGRGQETQYF. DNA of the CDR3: TGTGCCAGCAGCCTGGCGGGGAGGGGGCAAGAGACCCAGTACTTC.

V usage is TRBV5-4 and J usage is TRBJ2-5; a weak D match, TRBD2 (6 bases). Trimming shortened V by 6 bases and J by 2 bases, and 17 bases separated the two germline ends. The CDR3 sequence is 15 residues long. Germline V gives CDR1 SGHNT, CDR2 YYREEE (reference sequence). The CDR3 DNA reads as TGTGCCAGCACCCGCGGTAGCGGATCTCAAGAGACCCAGTACTTC. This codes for CASTRGSGSQETQYF.

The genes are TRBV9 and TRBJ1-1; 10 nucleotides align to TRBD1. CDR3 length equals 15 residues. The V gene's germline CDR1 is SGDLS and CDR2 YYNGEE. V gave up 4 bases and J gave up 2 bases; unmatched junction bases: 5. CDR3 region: CASSLRDRGNTEAFF. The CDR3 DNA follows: TGTGCCAGCAGCCTCCGGGACAGGGGAAACACTGAAGCTTTCTTT.

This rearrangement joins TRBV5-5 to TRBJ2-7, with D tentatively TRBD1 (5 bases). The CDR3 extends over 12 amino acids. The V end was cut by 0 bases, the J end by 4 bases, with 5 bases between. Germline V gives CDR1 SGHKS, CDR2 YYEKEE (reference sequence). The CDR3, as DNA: TGTGCCAGCAGCTTGGACAGGTACGAGCAGTACTTC. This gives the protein CASSLDRYEQYF.

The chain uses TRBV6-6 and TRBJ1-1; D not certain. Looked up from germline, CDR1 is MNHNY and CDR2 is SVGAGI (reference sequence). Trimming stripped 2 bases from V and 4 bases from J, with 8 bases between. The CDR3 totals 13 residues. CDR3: CASSYGWRTEAFF. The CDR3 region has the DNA TGTGCCAGCAGTTACGGCTGGCGCACTGAAGCTTTCTTT.

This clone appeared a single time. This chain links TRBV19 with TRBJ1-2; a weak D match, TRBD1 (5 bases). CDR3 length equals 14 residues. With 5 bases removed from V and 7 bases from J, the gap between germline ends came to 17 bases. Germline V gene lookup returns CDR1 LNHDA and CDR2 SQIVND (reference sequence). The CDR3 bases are TGTGCCAGTAGTGTCTCCGGGACGCCAGGTGGCTACACCTTC. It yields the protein CASSVSGTPGGYTF.

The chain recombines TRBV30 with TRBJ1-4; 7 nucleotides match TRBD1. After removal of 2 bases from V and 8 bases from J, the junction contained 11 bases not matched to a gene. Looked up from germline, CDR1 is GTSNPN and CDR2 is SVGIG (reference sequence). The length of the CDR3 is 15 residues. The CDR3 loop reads CAWSLTTGAGEKLFF. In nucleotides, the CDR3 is TGTGCCTGGAGTCTGACCACAGGGGCGGGGGAAAAACTGTTTTTT. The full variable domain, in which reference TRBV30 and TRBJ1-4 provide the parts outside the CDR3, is SQTIHQWPATLVQPVGSPLSLECTVEGTSNPNLYWYRQAAGRGLQLLFYSVGIGQISSEVPQNLSASRPQDRQFILSSKKLLLSDSGFYLCAWSLTTGAGEKLFFGSGTQLSVL.